Following are 16 T cell receptor beta chains from one sample sequenced in a study of T cells in Graves' hyperthyroidism and ophthalmopathy. Amplification yielded TCR beta CDR3 regions, with RNA transcripts as the source. A set of HTBI primers served as the primers for a first-round RT-PCR of the TCR CDR3. TCRdb fed the multiplex PCR reads into MiXCR, producing one record per CDR3 protein. Altogether around 250,000 distinct CDR3 sequences are present, less than 15% being singletons, with the ten largest covering about an eighth. The material sequenced was blood. Receptors originate from a woman aged 40 to 50 with Graves' hyperthyroidism that later progressed to Graves' ophthalmopathy.

The table lists this clonotype with many counts. The V gene is TRBV2, the J gene TRBJ1-4; weak D call: TRBD1 (6 bases). CDR3 length: 14 residues. The germline V gene encodes CDR1 SNHLY and CDR2 FYNNEI. V was cut by 5 bases and J by 5 bases, with 12 bases left in between. The CDR3 nucleotides read TGTGCCAGCAGTAGGACAGAGTTCAATGAAAAACTGTTTTTT. Translation gives CASSRTEFNEKLFF.

The CDR3 here is CASSLGVSYTEAFF. The CDR3 DNA is TGCGCCAGCAGCTTGGGAGTCTCATACACTGAAGCTTTCTTT. This chain joins TRBV5-1 and TRBJ1-1; D is unclear. The V gene's germline CDR1 is SGHRS and CDR2 YFSETQ. CDR3 size: 14 residues. Trimming cost V 0 bases and J 3 bases, with 9 bases left between them.

The rearrangement uses TRBV18 and TRBJ2-1; D possibly uses TRBD1 or TRBD2 (5 bases each). V lost 1 base and J 2 bases, leaving 24 bases between the germline ends. Germline assignment: CDR1 KGHSH and CDR2 LQKENI. The CDR3 loop spans 20 amino acids. CDR3 residues: CASSPRATGTNSSPYNEQFF. The CDR3 coding sequence is TGTGCCAGCTCACCACGAGCGACCGGGACCAACTCGAGCCCCTACAATGAGCAGTTCTTC.

V usage is TRBV19 and J usage is TRBJ1-1; 10 bases agree with TRBD1. This CDR3 has 16 amino acids. V lost 0 bases, J lost 3 bases, and 4 bases stayed unmatched. The germline V gene has CDR1 LNHDA and CDR2 SQIVND (reference sequence). The DNA for the CDR3 is TGTGCCAGTAGTATAGATTTCGGGACAGGGGACACTGAAGCTTTCTTT. Translating it yields CASSIDFGTGDTEAFF.

This clonotype has a count of ten or more. This chain links TRBV2 with TRBJ1-2; D uncertain. CDR1 is SNHLY and CDR2 is FYNNEI in the germline V gene. The CDR3 length is 15 residues. Trimming cost V 6 bases and J 4 bases, with 18 bases left between them. CDR3 sequence (DNA): TGTGCCAGCAGGCTCCAAGCTGGCGGTGCCTATGGCTACACCTTC. Translation gives CASRLQAGGAYGYTF.

The chain joins TRBV7-9 to TRBJ2-2, with TRBD2 matching 8 bases. CDR3 length: 14 amino acids. J gave up 7 bases and V 6 bases, and 7 bases lay outside the gene matches. Germline V gene data show CDR1 as SEHNR and CDR2 as FQNEAQ (reference sequence). CDR3 protein: CASRPGGPSGELFF. CDR3 sequence (DNA): TGTGCCAGCAGACCGGGAGGGCCAAGCGGGGAGCTGTTTTTT.

This clonotype has a count of ten or more. The chain carries TRBV11-2 and TRBJ2-5; 9 nucleotides match TRBD2. The V segment lost 5 bases and the J segment 5 bases; nucleotides outside the gene matches: 12. From germline, CDR1 is SGHAT and CDR2 FQNNGV. This CDR3 is 16 amino acids long. CDR3 nucleotides: TGTGCCAGCAGCGAAATTGCGGCGGGAGGGTGGGAGACCCAGTACTTC. It codes for CASSEIAAGGWETQYF.

In this sample, this clonotype turned up many times. The chain joins TRBV24-1 to TRBJ1-2; tentatively, D is TRBD1 (6 bases). CDR1 KGHDR and CDR2 SFDVKD come from the germline V gene. Trimming pared 3 bases from V and 8 bases from J, leaving 15 bases between. The CDR3 length is 14 residues. Here the CDR3 reads CATSDQGTTEGYTF. As DNA, the CDR3 is TGTGCCACCAGTGATCAGGGGACAACGGAGGGCTACACCTTC.

J is TRBJ1-2 and V is TRBV7-6, with D possibly TRBD1 on 5 matching bases. The CDR3 runs 12 residues. Deletions cut 5 bases from V and 10 bases from J, with 14 bases between. Per the germline V gene, CDR1 is SGHVS and CDR2 is FNYEAQ. Written as DNA, the CDR3 is TGTGCCAGCAGCCACCCAGGGTTCGACTACACCTTC. It is translated as CASSHPGFDYTF.

The CDR3 here is CASSQTVPWETQYF. The CDR3, as DNA: TGTGCCAGCAGCCAAACAGTTCCTTGGGAGACCCAGTACTTC. The chain joins TRBV11-2 to TRBJ2-5; D gene unclear. Trimming stripped 5 bases from V and 5 bases from J, with 15 bases between. CDR1 is SGHAT and CDR2 is FQNNGV in the germline V gene. CDR3 length equals 14 residues.

This clonotype has at least ten counts. The chain uses TRBV11-2 and TRBJ1-1, with D tentatively TRBD1 (6 bases). Trimming removed 6 bases at V and 1 base at J, with 21 bases between. Germline V gene lookup returns CDR1 SGHAT and CDR2 FQNNGV. The CDR3 loop spans 17 amino acids. The CDR3 nucleotides read TGTGCCAGCAGGGGATTTGGGGGGCGCGGGCAGAACACTGAAGCTTTCTTT. Protein product: CASRGFGGRGQNTEAFF.

The sample holds many counts of this clonotype. The chain uses TRBV7-9 and TRBJ2-7, with 8 bases lining up with TRBD2. This CDR3 contains 18 residues. With 3 bases clipped from V and 3 bases from J, the junction kept 16 bases outside the gene matches. CDR1 is SEHNR, CDR2 FQNEAQ, per germline (reference sequence). CDR3 amino acids: CASSFRGREASGGYEQYF. The CDR3 DNA follows: TGTGCCAGCAGCTTCCGTGGGCGGGAGGCCTCCGGTGGCTACGAGCAGTACTTC.

This clonotype was recorded at least ten times. J is TRBJ2-5 and V is TRBV6-5; 8 bases match TRBD1. The CDR3 is 15 residues long. The V gene end was trimmed by 1 base and the J gene end by 6 bases; junction bases not matched to a gene: 7. CDR1 MNHEY and CDR2 SVGAGI come from the germline V gene. The CDR3 loop reads CASSYWSGGEKTQYF. The CDR3 region has the DNA TGTGCCAGCAGTTACTGGTCAGGGGGCGAAAAGACCCAGTACTTC.

This clonotype was picked up many times. The V and J genes are TRBV6-1 and TRBJ2-3; D is ambiguous. The V gene's germline CDR1 is MNHNS and CDR2 SASEGT. V lost 6 bases to trimming and J lost 3 bases, with 13 bases between them. The CDR3 is 14 residues long. CDR3 sequence: CASSLTVLTDTQYF. The CDR3 DNA sequence: TGTGCCAGCAGCTTAACAGTCCTAACAGATACGCAGTATTTT.

The table lists this clonotype with many counts. The chain recombines TRBV5-4 with TRBJ2-2; possibly TRBD1 for D (6 bases). The germline V gene encodes CDR1 SGHNT and CDR2 YYREEE (reference sequence). The V gene lost 1 base and the J gene lost 8 bases, with 15 bases spanning the gap. The CDR3 has 15 amino acids. As DNA, the CDR3 is TGTGCCAGCAGCTTGAGCCGGGACACCCGAGGGGAGCTGTTTTTT. It encodes CASSLSRDTRGELFF.

This sequence joins TRBV19 and TRBJ2-1; D perhaps matches TRBD1 (5 bases). Per the germline V gene, CDR1 is LNHDA and CDR2 is SQIVND (reference sequence). The CDR3 is made up of 15 amino acids. Trimming pared 7 bases from V and 2 bases from J, leaving 15 bases between. CDR3 nucleotide sequence: TGTGCCAGTAAAGAAGACAGAAGTCCCTACAATGAGCAGTTCTTC. This codes for CASKEDRSPYNEQFF.